This T cell receptor (beta chain) stems from a study of T cells in Graves' hyperthyroidism and ophthalmopathy. Clinicians diagnosed patients from clinical symptoms, serum thyroxine and TRAb, thyroid ultrasound and orbital computed tomography. This clonotype has at least ten counts. Antigen specificity is unknown. Using RNA transcripts as the source, TCR beta CDR3 regions were amplified. HTBI primers drove first-round RT-PCR of the TCR CDR3. TCRdb reprocessed the multiplex PCR reads via MiXCR and lists one record per CDR3 protein. The sample contains roughly 580,000 distinct CDR3 sequences, 11% to 15% of which appear only once. From germline, CDR1 is SEHNR and CDR2 FQNEAQ (reference sequence). CDR3 size: 14 residues. V lost 1 base and J 6 bases, leaving 12 bases between the germline ends. Notes on the study in general: Blood also contained most expanded thyroid clonotypes above 0.001.

This rearrangement joins TRBV7-9 to TRBJ1-2; no clear D gene. Sequencing input: blood. This receptor was identified in a young woman with Graves' hyperthyroidism that later progressed to Graves' ophthalmopathy. This CDR3 is CASSLVTGINGYTF. CDR3 in DNA: TGTGCCAGCAGCTTAGTTACGGGAATAAATGGCTACACCTTC. The full variable domain, rest sourced from reference TRBV7-9 and TRBJ1-2, is DTGVSQNPRHKITKRGQNVTFRCDPISEHNRLYWYRQTLGQGPEFLTYFQNEAQLEKSRLLSDRFSAERPKGSFSTLEIQRTEQGDSAMYLCASSLVTGINGYTFGSGTRLTVV.